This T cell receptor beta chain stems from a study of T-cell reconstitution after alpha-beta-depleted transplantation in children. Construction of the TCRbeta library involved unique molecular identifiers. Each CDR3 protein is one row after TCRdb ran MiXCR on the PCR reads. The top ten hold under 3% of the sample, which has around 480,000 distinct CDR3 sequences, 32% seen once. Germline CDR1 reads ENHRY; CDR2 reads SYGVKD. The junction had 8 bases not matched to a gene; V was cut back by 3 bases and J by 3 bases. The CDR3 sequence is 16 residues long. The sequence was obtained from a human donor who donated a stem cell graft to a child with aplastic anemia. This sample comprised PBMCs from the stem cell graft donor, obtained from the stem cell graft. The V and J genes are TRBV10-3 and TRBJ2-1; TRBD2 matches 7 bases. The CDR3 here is CAISETGTKHYNEQFF. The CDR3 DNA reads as TGTGCCATCAGTGAAACCGGGACTAAACACTACAATGAGCAGTTCTTC.